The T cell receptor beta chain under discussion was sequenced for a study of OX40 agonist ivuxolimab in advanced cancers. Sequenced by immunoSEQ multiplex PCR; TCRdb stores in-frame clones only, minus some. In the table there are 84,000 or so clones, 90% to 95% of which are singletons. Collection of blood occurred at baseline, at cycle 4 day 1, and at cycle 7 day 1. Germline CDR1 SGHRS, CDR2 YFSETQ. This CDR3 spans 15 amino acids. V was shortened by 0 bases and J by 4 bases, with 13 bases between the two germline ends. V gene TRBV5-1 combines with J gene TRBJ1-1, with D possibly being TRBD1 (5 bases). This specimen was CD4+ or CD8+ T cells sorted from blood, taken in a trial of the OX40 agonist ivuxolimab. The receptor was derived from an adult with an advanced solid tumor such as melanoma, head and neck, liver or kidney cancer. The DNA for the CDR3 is TGCGCCAGCAGCTTGGGGGGCCAGGTGGGCACTGAAGCTTTCTTT. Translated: CASSLGGQVGTEAFF.